This T cell receptor beta chain was captured in a study of identical twins. TCRdb called the 5' RACE reads again in MiXCR, with one record for every CDR3 protein. The sample includes around 480,000 distinct CDR3 sequences, roughly an eighth seen only once; the top ten take about 1%. Between the trimmed V and J ends, which lost 5 bases and 4 bases, there was a span of 15 bases. The length of the CDR3 is 14 residues. This clonotype was seen only a few times. The sample was also linked to a second study, of yellow fever vaccine responses in identical twins.

V gene TRBV12-3 or TRBV12-4 combines with J gene TRBJ2-7, with D unresolved. This TCR came from a woman aged 18-29 years in good health. The specimen sequenced was CD4+ T cells sorted from blood. CDR3 region: CASSLSVLYYEQYF. CDR3 coding DNA: TGTGCCAGCAGTCTATCCGTGCTGTATTACGAGCAGTACTTC.